This entry features one TCR beta chain sequence. Its antigen is still unknown. The time point is: 2014-2015 season, pre-vaccination. Each time point used about 35 to 100 mL of blood. This sample was included in a study of follicular helper T cells after annual influenza vaccination. Study-wide findings and caveats: Recurrent ICOS+CD38+ cTfh clonotypes included tetramer and AIM influenza-specific ones.

Between the trimmed V and J ends, which lost 2 bases and 2 bases, there was a span of 7 bases. Germline lookup yields CDR1 MDHEN and CDR2 SYDVKM. The CDR3 is made up of 13 amino acids. The repertoire was sequenced with immunoSEQ multiplex PCR; TCRdb's copy has only in-frame clones and lacks some. The sample includes approximately 11,000 clones, approximately 80% of them seen just once. The material sequenced was CXCR5- memory CD4+ T cells sorted from blood, taken on the day of influenza vaccination. The clonotype was recovered from an adult who received the influenza vaccine. The genes are TRBV28 and TRBJ2-7; D uncertain. The CDR3 coding sequence is TGTGCCAGCAGTTTAACCAATCCCTACGAGCAGTACTTC. Protein: CASSLTNPYEQYF.